The clone carrying this T cell receptor (beta chain) has just a few counts. This sample stems from a study of T-cell memory formation after mild COVID-19. Trimming stripped 5 bases from V and 0 bases from J, with 20 bases between. The CDR3 runs 18 residues. TCRdb independently ran MiXCR on the 5' RACE reads; one entry per CDR3 protein. The sample contains 500,000 to 600,000 distinct CDR3 sequences, under 20% of which appear only once. The sequenced sample consisted of PBMCs or a T cell subset sorted from them (not recorded which). The chain recombines TRBV12-3 or TRBV12-4 with TRBJ2-1, with D tentatively TRBD2 (5 bases). The origin of this receptor is an adult woman who had mild COVID-19 (a few samples of this study predate the infection). Cell type and time point are not known. The chain's CDR3 is CASSPPGGAEGSYNEQFF. The CDR3 DNA reads as TGTGCCAGCAGTCCCCCGGGTGGAGCCGAGGGCTCCTACAATGAGCAGTTCTTC.